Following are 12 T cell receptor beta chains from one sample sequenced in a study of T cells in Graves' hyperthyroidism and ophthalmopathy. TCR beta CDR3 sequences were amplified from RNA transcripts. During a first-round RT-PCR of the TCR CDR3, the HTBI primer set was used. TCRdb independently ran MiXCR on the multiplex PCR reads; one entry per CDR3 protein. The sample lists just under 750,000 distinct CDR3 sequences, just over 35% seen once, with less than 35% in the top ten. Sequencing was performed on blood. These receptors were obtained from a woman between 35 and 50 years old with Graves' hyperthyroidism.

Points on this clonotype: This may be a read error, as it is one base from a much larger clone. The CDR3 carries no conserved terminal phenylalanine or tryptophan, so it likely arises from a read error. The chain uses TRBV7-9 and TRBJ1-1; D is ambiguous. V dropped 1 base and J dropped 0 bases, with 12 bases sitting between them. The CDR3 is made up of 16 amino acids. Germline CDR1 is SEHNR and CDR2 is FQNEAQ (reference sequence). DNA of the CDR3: TGTGCCAGCAGCTTAGATCCGTCTACTATGAACACTGAAGCTTTCCTT. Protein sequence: CASSLDPSTMNTEAFL.

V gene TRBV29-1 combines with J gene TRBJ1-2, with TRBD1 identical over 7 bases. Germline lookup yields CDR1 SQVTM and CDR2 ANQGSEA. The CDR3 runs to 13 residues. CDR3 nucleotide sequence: TGCAACCTTGGTGACAGGGCTAACTATGGCTACACCTTC. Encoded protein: CNLGDRANYGYTF.

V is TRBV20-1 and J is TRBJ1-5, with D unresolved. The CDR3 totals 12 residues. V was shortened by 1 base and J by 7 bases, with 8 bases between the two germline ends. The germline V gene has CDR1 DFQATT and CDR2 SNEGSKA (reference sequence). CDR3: CSARGVRQPQHF. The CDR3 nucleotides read TGCAGTGCTAGAGGGGTGCGGCAGCCCCAGCATTTT.

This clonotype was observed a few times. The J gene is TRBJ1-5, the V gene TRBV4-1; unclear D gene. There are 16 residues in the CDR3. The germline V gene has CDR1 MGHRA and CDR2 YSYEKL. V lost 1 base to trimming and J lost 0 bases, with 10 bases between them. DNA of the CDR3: TGCGCCAGCAGCCAAGGGGCAGCGCATAGCAATCAGCCCCAGCATTTT. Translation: CASSQGAAHSNQPQHF.

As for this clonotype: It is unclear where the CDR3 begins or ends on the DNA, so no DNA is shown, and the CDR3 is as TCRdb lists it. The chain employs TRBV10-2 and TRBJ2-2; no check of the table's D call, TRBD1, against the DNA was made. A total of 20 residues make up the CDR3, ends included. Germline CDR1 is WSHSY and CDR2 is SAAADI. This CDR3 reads CASRARTTEAFGAGTGELFF.

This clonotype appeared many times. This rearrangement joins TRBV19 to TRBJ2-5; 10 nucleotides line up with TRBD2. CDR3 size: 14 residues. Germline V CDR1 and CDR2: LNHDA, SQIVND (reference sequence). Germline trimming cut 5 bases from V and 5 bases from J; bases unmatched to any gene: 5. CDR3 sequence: CASSPSGSVETQYF. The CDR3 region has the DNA TGTGCCAGTAGTCCTAGCGGGAGTGTGGAGACCCAGTACTTC.

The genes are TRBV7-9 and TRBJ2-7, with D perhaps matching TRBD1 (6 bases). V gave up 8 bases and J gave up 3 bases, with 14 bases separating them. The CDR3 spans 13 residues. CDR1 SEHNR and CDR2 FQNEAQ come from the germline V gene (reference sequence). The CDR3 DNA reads TGTGCCAGCCAATTGGCAGGGGACTACGAGCAGTACTTC. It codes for CASQLAGDYEQYF.

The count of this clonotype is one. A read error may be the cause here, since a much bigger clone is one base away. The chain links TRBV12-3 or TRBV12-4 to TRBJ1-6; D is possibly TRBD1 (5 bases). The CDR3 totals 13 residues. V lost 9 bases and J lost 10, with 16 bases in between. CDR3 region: CASLQGAGSPLHF. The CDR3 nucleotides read TGTGCCAGTCTCCAGGGTGCAGGGTCACCCCTCCACTTT.

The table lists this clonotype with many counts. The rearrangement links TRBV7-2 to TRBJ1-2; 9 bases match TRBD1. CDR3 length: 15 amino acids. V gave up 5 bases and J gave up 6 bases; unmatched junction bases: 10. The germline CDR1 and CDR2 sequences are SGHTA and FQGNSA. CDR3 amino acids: CASSQEGTGNNGYTF. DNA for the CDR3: TGTGCCAGCAGCCAAGAGGGGACAGGGAATAATGGCTACACCTTC.

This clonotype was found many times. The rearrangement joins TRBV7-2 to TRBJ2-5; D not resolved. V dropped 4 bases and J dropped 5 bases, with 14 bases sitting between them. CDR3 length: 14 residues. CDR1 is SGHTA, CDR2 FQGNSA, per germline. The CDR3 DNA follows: TGTGCCAGCAGCTCCGCGACAACAAGTGAGACCCAGTACTTC. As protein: CASSSATTSETQYF. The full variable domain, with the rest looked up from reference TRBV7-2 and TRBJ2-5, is GAGVSQSPSNKVTEKGKDVELRCDPISGHTALYWYRQSLGQGLEFLIYFQGNSAPDKSGLPSDRFSAERTGGSVSTLTIQRTQQEDSAVYLCASSSATTSETQYFGPGTRLLVL.

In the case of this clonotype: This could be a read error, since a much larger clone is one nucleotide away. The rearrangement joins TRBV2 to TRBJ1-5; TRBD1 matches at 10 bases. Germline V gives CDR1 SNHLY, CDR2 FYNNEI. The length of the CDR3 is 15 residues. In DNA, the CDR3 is TGTGCCGGCAGTGGGACAGGGGAGAGGGGTCAGCCCCAGCATTTT. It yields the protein CAGSGTGERGQPQHF.

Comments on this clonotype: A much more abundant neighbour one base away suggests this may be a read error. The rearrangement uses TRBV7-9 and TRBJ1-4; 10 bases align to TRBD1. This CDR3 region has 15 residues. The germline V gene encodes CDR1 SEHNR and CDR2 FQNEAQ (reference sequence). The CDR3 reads CASSSGQGTNGKLFF. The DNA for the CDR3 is TGTGCCAGCAGCTCGGGACAGGGGACTAATGGAAAACTGTTTTTT.